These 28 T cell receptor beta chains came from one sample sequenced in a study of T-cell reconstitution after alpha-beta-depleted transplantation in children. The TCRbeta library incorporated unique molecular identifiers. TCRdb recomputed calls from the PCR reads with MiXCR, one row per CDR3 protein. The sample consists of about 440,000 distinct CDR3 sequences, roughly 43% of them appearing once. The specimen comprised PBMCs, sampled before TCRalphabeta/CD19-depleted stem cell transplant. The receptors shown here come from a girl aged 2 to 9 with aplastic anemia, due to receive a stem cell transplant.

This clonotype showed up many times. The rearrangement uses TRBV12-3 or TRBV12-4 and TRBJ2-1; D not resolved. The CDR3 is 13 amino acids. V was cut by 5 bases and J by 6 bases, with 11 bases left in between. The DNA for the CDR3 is TGTGCCAGCAGTCTAGGAGCGATCAATGAGCAGTTCTTC. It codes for CASSLGAINEQFF.

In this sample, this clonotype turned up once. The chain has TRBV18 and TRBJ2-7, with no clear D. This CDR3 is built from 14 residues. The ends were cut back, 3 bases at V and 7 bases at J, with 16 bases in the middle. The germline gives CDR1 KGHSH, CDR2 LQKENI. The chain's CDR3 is CASSPGNPAAEQYF. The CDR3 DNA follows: TGTGCCAGCTCACCGGGAAACCCAGCTGCTGAGCAGTACTTC.

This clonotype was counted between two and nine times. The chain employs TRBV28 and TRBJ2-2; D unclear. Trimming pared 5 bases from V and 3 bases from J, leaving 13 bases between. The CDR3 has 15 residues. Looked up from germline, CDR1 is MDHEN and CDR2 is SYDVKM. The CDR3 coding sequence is TGTGCCAGCAGTCTTCCCCTAATATACACCGGGGAGCTGTTTTTT. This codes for CASSLPLIYTGELFF. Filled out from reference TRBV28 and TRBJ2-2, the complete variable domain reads DVKVTQSSRYLVKRTGEKVFLECVQDMDHENMFWYRQDPGLGLRLIYFSYDVKMKEKGDIPEGYSVSREKKERFSLILESASTNQTSMYLCASSLPLIYTGELFFGEGSRLTVL.

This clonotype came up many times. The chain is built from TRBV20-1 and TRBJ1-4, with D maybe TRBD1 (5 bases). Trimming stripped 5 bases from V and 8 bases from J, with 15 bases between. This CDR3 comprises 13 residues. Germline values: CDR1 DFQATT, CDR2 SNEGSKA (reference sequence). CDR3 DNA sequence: TGCAGTGCTCTGGGCCGCGGGGCGGAAAAACTGTTTTTT. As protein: CSALGRGAEKLFF.

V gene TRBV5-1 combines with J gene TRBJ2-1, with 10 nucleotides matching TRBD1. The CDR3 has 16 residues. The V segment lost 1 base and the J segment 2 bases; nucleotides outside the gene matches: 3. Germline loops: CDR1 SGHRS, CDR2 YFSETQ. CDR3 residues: CASSLSGTGAYNEQFF. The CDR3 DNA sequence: TGCGCCAGCAGCTTGTCCGGGACAGGGGCCTACAATGAGCAGTTCTTC.

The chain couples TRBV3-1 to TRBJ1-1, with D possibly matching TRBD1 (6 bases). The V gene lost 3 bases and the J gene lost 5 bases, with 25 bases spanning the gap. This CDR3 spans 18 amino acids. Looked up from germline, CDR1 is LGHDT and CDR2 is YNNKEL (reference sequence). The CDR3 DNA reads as TGTGCCAGCAGCCAGCAACAGGGAGGGGCGGGCTCGAGGACTGAAGCTTTCTTT. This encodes CASSQQQGGAGSRTEAFF.

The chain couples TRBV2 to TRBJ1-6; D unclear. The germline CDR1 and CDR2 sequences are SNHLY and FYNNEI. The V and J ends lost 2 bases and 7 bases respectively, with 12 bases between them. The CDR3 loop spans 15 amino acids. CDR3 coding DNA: TGTGCCAGCAGTGAACGTAGGGCGGGAAATTCACCCCTCCACTTT. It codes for CASSERRAGNSPLHF.

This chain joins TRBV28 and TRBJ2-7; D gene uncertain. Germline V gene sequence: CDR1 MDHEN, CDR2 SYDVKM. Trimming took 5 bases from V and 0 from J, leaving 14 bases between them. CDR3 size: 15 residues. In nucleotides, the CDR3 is TGTGCCAGCAGTCCCACTAACCAGATCTCCTACGAGCAGTACTTC. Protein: CASSPTNQISYEQYF.

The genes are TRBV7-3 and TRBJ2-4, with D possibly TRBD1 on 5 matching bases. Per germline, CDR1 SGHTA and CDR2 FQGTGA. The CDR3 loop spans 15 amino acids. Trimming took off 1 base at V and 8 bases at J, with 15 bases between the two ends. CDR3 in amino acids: CASSLRGREGDIQYF. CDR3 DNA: TGTGCCAGCAGCTTAAGGGGCAGGGAAGGGGACATTCAGTACTTC. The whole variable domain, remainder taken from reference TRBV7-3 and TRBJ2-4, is GAGVSQTPSNKVTEKGKYVELRCDPISGHTALYWYRQSLGQGPEFLIYFQGTGAADDSGLPNDRFFAVRPEGSVSTLKIQRTERGDSAVYLCASSLRGREGDIQYFGAGTRLSVL.

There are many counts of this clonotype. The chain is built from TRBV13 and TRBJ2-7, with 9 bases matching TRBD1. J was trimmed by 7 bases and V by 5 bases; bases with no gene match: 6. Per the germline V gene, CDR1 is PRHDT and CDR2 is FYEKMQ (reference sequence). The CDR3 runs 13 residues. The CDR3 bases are TGTGCCAGCAGCCACAGGGGGCTGAGAGAGCAGTACTTC. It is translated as CASSHRGLREQYF.

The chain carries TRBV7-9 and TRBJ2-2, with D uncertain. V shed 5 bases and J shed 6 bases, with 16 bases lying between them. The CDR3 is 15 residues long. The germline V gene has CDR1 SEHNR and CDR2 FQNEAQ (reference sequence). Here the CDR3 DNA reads TGTGCCAGCAGCCTTTTCGCGGTTTTCCCCGGGGAGCTGTTTTTT. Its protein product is CASSLFAVFPGELFF.

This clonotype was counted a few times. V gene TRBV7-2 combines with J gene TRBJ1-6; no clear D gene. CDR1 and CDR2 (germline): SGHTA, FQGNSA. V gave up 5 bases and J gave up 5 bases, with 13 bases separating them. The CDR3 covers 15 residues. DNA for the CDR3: TGTGCCAGCAGCGGTACGGGGAGGGATAATTCACCCCTCCACTTT. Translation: CASSGTGRDNSPLHF. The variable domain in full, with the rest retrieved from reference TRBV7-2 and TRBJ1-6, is GAGVSQSPSNKVTEKGKDVELRCDPISGHTALYWYRQSLGQGLEFLIYFQGNSAPDKSGLPSDRFSAERTGGSVSTLTIQRTQQEDSAVYLCASSGTGRDNSPLHFGNGTRLTVT.

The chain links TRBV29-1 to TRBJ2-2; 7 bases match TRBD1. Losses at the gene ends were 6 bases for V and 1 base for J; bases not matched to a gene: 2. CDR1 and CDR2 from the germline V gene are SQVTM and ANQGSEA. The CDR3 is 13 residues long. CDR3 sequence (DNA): TGCAGCGTCCGGGACAGGAACACCGGGGAGCTGTTTTTT. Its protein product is CSVRDRNTGELFF.

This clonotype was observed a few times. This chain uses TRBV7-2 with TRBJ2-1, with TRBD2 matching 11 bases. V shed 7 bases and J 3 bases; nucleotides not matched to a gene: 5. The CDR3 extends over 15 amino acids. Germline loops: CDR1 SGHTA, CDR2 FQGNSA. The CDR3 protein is CASTLGTSGYNEQFF. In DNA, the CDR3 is TGTGCCAGCACCCTAGGGACTAGCGGCTACAATGAGCAGTTCTTC.

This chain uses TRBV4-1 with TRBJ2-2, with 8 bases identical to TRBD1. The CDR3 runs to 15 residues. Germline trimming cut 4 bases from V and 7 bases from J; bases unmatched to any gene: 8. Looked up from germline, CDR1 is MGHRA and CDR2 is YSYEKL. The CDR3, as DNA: TGCGCCAGCAGCCTCGGATGGACAGGGAACGGGGAGCTGTTTTTT. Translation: CASSLGWTGNGELFF.

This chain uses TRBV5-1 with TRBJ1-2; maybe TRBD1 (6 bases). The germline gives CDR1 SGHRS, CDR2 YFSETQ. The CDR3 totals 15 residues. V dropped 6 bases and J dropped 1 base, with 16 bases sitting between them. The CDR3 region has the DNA TGCGCCAGCAACCTAGGGCAGGGGTATAACTATGGCTACACCTTC. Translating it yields CASNLGQGYNYGYTF.

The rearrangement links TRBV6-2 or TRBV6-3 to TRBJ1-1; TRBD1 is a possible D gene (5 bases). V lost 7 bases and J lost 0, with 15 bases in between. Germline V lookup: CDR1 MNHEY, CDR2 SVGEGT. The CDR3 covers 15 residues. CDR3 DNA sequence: TGTGCCAGCACCTACGGGGCCAGGTTGAACACTGAAGCTTTCTTT. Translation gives CASTYGARLNTEAFF.

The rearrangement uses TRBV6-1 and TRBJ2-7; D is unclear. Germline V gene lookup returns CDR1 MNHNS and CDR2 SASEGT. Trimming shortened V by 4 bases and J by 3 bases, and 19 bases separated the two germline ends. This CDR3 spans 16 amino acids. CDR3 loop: CASSGGGSQANYEQYF. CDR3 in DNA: TGTGCCAGCAGTGGCGGTGGGTCCCAGGCTAACTACGAGCAGTACTTC.

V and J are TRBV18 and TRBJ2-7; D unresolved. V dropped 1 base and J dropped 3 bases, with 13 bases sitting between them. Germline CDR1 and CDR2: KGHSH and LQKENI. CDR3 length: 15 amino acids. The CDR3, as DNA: TGTGCCAGCTCACCACTCAGGATCGGGCTCTACGAGCAGTACTTC. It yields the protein CASSPLRIGLYEQYF. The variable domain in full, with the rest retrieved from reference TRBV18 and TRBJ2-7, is NAGVMQNPRHLVRRRGQEARLRCSPMKGHSHVYWYRQLPEEGLKFMVYLQKENIIDESGMPKERFSAEFPKEGPSILRIQQVVRGDSAAYFCASSPLRIGLYEQYFGPGTRLTVT.

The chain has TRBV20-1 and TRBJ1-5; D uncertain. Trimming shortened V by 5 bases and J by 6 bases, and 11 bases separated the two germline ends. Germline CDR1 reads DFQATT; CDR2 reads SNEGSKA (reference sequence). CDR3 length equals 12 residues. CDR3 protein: CSASRSGQPQHF. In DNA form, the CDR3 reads TGCAGTGCTTCACGGTCCGGTCAGCCCCAGCATTTT.

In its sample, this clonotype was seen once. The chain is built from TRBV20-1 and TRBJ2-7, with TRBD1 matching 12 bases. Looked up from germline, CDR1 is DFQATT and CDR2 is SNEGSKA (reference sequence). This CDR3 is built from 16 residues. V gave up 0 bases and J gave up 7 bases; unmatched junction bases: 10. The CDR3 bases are TGCAGTGCTAGAGACCGAAGGGGACAGGGGGCGCGGGAGCAGTACTTC. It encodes CSARDRRGQGAREQYF.

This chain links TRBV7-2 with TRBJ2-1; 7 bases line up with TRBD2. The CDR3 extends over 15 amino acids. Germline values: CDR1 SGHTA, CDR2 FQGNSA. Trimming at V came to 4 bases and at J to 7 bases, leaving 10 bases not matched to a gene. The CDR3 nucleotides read TGTGCCAGCAGCTCCGGGGGGAGGTATTCTAATGAGCAGTTCTTC. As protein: CASSSGGRYSNEQFF. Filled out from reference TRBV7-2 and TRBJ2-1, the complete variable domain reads GAGVSQSPSNKVTEKGKDVELRCDPISGHTALYWYRQSLGQGLEFLIYFQGNSAPDKSGLPSDRFSAERTGGSVSTLTIQRTQQEDSAVYLCASSSGGRYSNEQFFGPGTRLTVL.

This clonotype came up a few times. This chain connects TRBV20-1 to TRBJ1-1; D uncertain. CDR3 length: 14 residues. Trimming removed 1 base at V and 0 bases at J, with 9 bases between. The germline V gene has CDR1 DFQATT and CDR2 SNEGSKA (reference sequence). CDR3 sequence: CSARGYGVNTEAFF. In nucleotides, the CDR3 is TGCAGTGCTAGAGGGTATGGTGTGAACACTGAAGCTTTCTTT.

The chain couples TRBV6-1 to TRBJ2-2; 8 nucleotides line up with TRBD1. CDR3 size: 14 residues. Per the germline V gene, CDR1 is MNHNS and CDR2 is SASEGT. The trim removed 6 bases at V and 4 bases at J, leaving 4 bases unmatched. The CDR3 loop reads CASRTGGPTGELFF. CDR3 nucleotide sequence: TGTGCCAGCAGAACAGGGGGGCCCACCGGGGAGCTGTTTTTT.

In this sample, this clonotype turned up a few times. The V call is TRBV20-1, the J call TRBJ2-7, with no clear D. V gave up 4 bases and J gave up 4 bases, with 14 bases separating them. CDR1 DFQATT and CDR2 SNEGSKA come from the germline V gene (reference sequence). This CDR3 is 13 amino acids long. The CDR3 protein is CSATSPKAYEQYF. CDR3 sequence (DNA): TGCAGTGCTACCTCTCCCAAGGCGTACGAGCAGTACTTC.

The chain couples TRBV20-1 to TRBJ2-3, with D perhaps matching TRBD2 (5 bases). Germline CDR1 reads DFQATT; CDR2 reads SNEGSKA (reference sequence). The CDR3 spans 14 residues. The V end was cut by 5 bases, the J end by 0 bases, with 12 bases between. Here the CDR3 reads CSAVPSHSTDTQYF. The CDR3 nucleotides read TGCAGTGCTGTTCCTAGCCACAGCACAGATACGCAGTATTTT.

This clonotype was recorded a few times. Here the CDR3 reads CASRGFEGARDEQYF. For the CDR3, the DNA is TGCGCCAGCAGGGGTTTCGAAGGGGCGAGGGACGAGCAGTACTTC. V is TRBV5-1 and J is TRBJ2-7; D assignment may be TRBD1 or TRBD2 (5 bases each). With 5 bases removed from V and 5 bases from J, the gap between germline ends came to 20 bases. There are 15 residues in the CDR3. The germline CDR1 and CDR2 sequences are SGHRS and YFSETQ.

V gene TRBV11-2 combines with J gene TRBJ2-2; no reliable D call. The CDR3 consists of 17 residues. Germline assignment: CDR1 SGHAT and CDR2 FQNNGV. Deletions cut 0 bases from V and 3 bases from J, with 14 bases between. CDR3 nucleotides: TGTGCCAGCAGCTTAGAGTCGGGTTATACCGACACCGGGGAGCTGTTTTTT. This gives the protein CASSLESGYTDTGELFF.